The present T cell receptor beta chain was sequenced within a study of T cell responses to AZD1222 COVID-19 vaccine. Repertoires were generated with immunoSEQ multiplex PCR, while TCRdb's copy carries only in-frame clones and drops some. This table has 120,000 or so clones, about 88% appearing once. Findings and limits, study-wide: Clonal diversity may have been underestimated, and the donors were mostly white British, with more females than males.

Notes on this clone: No antigen is known for it.

Germline values: CDR1 MNHEY, CDR2 SVGEGT. The CDR3 length is 14 residues. Trimming removed 4 bases from V and 4 bases from J, with 13 bases in between. V gene TRBV6-2 or TRBV6-3 combines with J gene TRBJ1-1; TRBD1 is a possible D gene (5 bases). The TCR originated in an adult in good health. The sequences come from peripheral blood, collected on day 0 of AZD1222 vaccination. The DNA of the CDR3 is TGTGCCAGCAGTTTTCAGGACGGGGGCACTGAAGCTTTCTTT. Translation gives CASSFQDGGTEAFF.